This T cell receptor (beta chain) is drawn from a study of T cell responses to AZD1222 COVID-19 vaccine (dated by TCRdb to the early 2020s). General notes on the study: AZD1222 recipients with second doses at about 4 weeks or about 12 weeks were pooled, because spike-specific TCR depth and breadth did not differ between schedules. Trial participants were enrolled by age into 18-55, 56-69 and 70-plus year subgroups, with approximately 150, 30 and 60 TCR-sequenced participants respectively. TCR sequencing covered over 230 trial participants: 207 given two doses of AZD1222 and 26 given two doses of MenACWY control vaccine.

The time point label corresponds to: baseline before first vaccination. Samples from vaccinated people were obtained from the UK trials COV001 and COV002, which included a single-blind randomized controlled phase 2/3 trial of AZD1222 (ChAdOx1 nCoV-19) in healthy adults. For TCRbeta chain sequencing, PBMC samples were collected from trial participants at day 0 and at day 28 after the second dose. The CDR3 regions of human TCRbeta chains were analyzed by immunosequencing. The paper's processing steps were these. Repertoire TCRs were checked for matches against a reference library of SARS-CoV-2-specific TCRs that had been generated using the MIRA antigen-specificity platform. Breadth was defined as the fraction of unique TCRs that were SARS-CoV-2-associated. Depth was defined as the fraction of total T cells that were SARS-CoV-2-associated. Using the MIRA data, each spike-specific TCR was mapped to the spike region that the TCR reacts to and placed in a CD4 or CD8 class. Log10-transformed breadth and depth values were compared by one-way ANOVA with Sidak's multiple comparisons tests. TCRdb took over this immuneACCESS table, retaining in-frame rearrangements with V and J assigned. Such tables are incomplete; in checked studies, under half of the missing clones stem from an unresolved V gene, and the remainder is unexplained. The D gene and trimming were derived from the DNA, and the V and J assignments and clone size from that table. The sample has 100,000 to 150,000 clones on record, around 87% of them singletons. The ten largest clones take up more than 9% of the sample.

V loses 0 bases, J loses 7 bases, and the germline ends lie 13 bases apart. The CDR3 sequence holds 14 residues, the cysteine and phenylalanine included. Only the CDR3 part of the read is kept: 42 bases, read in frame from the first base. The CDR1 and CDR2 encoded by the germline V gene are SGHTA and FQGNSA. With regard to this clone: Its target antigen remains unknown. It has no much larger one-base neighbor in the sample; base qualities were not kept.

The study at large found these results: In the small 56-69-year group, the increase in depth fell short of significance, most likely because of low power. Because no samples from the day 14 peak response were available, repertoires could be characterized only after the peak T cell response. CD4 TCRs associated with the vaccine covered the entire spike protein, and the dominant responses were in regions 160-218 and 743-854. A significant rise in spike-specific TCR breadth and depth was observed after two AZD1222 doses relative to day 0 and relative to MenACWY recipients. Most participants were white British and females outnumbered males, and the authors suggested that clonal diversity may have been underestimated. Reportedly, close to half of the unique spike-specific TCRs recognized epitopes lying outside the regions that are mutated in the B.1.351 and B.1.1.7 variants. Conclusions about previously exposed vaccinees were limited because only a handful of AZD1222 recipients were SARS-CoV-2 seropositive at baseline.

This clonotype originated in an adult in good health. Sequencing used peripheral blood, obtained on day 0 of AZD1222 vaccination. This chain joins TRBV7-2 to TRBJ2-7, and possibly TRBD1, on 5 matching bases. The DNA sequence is TGTGCCAGCAGCTTAGCGGGTGGGGCCGGAGAGCAGTACTTC. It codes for CASSLAGGAGEQYF.